Below, 14 T cell receptor beta chains from the same sample are listed, as sequenced in a study of shared clonotypes between healthy human individuals. Sequencing used immunoSEQ multiplex PCR; TCRdb keeps in-frame clones, though not all of them. The sample carries under 2.5 million clones, around 93% recorded once. The sequenced material came from naive CD4+ T cells from PBMCs. Subset reported: CD45RA+ positively selected. Receptor source: a man aged 18 to 35 in good health. Some clones in this sample may be carry-over from other donors' samples.

The V and J genes are TRBV28 and TRBJ1-4; tentatively, D is TRBD1 (5 bases). Per the germline V gene, CDR1 is MDHEN and CDR2 is SYDVKM. Trimming took 6 bases from V and 4 from J, leaving 18 bases between them. The CDR3 is made up of 16 amino acids. As DNA, the CDR3 is TGTGCCAGCAGCCCCCTCGGAGGGGCCATTAATGAAAAACTGTTTTTT. Translating gives CASSPLGGAINEKLFF.

The rearrangement links TRBV27 to TRBJ1-5; D is unresolved. The CDR3 sequence is 14 residues long. V dropped 5 bases and J dropped 7 bases, with 15 bases sitting between them. Germline CDR1 is MNHEY and CDR2 is SMNVEV (reference sequence). In DNA form, the CDR3 reads TGTGCCAGCAGTCTTCACGGACTGGGACAGCCCCAGCATTTT. It codes for CASSLHGLGQPQHF.

V is TRBV4-2 and J is TRBJ2-7, with no clear D. Germline V lookup: CDR1 LGHNA, CDR2 YNFKEQ. V lost 0 bases and J 0 bases, leaving 21 bases between the germline ends. The CDR3 length is 19 residues. The CDR3: CASSQDRPSYPNLSYEQYF. The DNA of the CDR3 is TGTGCCAGCAGCCAAGATCGGCCCAGCTACCCTAACCTCTCCTACGAGCAGTACTTC.

To note about this clone: The sample contains more than one DNA sequence encoding this CDR3. This chain connects TRBV2 to TRBJ2-5, with a tentative D call TRBD1 (6 bases). The CDR3 spans 14 residues. Trimming removed 6 bases at V and 1 base at J, with 12 bases between. CDR1 and CDR2 from the germline V gene are SNHLY and FYNNEI. The CDR3 protein is CASSLQGTQETQYF. CDR3 bases: TGTGCCAGCAGCCTTCAGGGGACCCAAGAGACCCAGTACTTC. The variable domain in full, completed from reference TRBV2 and TRBJ2-5, reads EPEVTQTPSHQVTQMGQEVILRCVPISNHLYFYWYRQILGQKVEFLVSFYNNEISEKSEIFDDQFSVERPDGSNFTLKIRSTKLEDSAMYFCASSLQGTQETQYFGPGTRLLVL.

The chain recombines TRBV7-7 with TRBJ2-1; 13 bases map to TRBD2. Trimming removed 5 bases from V and 6 bases from J; junction bases left unmatched: 7. Germline CDR1 is SSHAT and CDR2 is FNYEAQ (reference sequence). There are 16 residues in the CDR3. The CDR3 sequence: CASSPRTSGSPNEQFF. The CDR3 region has the DNA TGTGCCAGCAGCCCAAGGACTAGCGGGAGCCCCAATGAGCAGTTCTTC.

The V call is TRBV15, the J call TRBJ2-3; no firm D call. This CDR3 contains 14 residues. In germline, CDR1 is LNHNV, CDR2 YYDKDF (reference sequence). V was pared by 2 bases and J by 4 bases, with 10 bases between. As DNA, the CDR3 is TGTGCCACCAGCAGACCCGGAGCACCAGATACGCAGTATTTT. Encoded protein: CATSRPGAPDTQYF.

The chain employs TRBV18 and TRBJ1-1; TRBD1 aligns across 8 bases. Germline V CDR1 and CDR2: KGHSH, LQKENI. After removal of 4 bases from V and 1 base from J, the junction contained 5 bases not matched to a gene. The length of the CDR3 is 15 residues. The CDR3 DNA is TGTGCCAGCTCACTGGGACAGGCCCCGAACACTGAAGCTTTCTTT. Protein sequence: CASSLGQAPNTEAFF. The full variable domain, rest sourced from reference TRBV18 and TRBJ1-1, is NAGVMQNPRHLVRRRGQEARLRCSPMKGHSHVYWYRQLPEEGLKFMVYLQKENIIDESGMPKERFSAEFPKEGPSILRIQQVVRGDSAAYFCASSLGQAPNTEAFFGQGTRLTVV.

To note about this clone: The sample holds other DNA sequences that translate to the same CDR3. The chain is built from TRBV9 and TRBJ1-3; the D gene is possibly TRBD1 (6 bases). Germline V CDR1 and CDR2: SGDLS, YYNGEE. V dropped 4 bases and J dropped 0 bases, with 11 bases sitting between them. The CDR3 is 15 amino acids. The CDR3 DNA is TGTGCCAGCAGCCGGGGGGACAACTCTGGAAACACCATATATTTT. Encoded protein: CASSRGDNSGNTIYF.

The V and J genes are TRBV7-9 and TRBJ2-3; D gene ambiguous. Germline V gene lookup returns CDR1 SEHNR and CDR2 FQNEAQ (reference sequence). Trimming stripped 11 bases from V and 2 bases from J, with 5 bases between. There are 10 residues in the CDR3. The CDR3 loop reads CAYSTDTQYF. In DNA form, the CDR3 reads TGTGCCTACTCCACAGATACGCAGTATTTT.

Comment on this clone: The same CDR3 can be traced to other DNA sequences in this sample. The chain is built from TRBV4-1 and TRBJ2-6; no firm D call. CDR1 is MGHRA, CDR2 YSYEKL, per germline. The ends were cut back, 1 base at V and 0 bases at J, with 4 bases in the middle. The CDR3 is made up of 15 amino acids. CDR3 nucleotides: TGCGCCAGCAGCCAAGTTGGCTCTGGGGCCAACGTCCTGACTTTC. Protein product: CASSQVGSGANVLTF.

The chain has TRBV20-1 and TRBJ1-4; 7 nucleotides align to TRBD1. The ends lost 7 bases at V and 7 bases at J; junction bases unmatched: 3. Germline V CDR1 and CDR2: DFQATT, SNEGSKA (reference sequence). This CDR3 has 11 amino acids. The CDR3 bases are TGCAGTGTGGCAGGGGGTGAAAAACTGTTTTTT. Amino acid sequence: CSVAGGEKLFF.

The CDR3 reads CAGGGSYGYTF. Here the CDR3 DNA reads TGCGCCGGCGGGGGTAGCTATGGCTACACCTTC. The chain carries TRBV29-1 and TRBJ1-2; TRBD1 might be the D (5 bases). Per germline, CDR1 SQVTM and CDR2 ANQGSEA. CDR3 length equals 11 residues.

As to this clone: Within the sample, other DNA sequences also encode this same CDR3. The J gene is TRBJ2-6, the V gene TRBV7-9; D unclear. The V end was cut by 1 base, the J end by 4 bases, with 2 bases between. The CDR3 has 13 residues. From germline, CDR1 is SEHNR and CDR2 FQNEAQ (reference sequence). This chain's CDR3 is CASSLGGANVLTF. CDR3 nucleotides: TGTGCCAGCAGCTTAGGGGGGGCCAACGTCCTGACTTTC.

The chain links TRBV2 to TRBJ1-5; 7 bases agree with TRBD1. The CDR3 length is 14 residues. V shed 6 bases, J shed 5 bases, and the junction held 7 bases outside the gene matches. Germline CDR1 SNHLY, CDR2 FYNNEI. The CDR3 DNA reads as TGTGCCAGCAGCCAAAGGGACAGATATCAGCCCCAGCATTTT. Translating gives CASSQRDRYQPQHF.